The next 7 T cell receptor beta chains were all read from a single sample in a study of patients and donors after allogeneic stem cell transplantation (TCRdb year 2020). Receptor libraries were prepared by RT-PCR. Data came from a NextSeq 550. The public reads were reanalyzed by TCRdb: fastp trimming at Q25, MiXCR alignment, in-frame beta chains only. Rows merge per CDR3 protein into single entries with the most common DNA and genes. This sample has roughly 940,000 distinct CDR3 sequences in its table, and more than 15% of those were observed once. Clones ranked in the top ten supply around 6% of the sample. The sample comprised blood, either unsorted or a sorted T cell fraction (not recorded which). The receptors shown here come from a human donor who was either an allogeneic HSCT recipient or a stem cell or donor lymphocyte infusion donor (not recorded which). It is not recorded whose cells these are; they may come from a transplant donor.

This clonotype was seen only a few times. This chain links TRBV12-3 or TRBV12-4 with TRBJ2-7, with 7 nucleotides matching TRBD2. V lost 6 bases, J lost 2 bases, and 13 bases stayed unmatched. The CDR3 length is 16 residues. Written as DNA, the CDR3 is TGTGCCAGCAGCCCGCGGGAGTATGGCTCCGCCTACGAGCAGTACTTC. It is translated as CASSPREYGSAYEQYF.

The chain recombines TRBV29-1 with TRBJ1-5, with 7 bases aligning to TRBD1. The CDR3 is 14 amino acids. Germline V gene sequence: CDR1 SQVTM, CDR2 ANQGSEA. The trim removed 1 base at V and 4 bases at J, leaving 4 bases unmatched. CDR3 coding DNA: TGCAGCGTTGAAGGGACAGGAGATAATCAGCCCCAGCATTTT. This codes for CSVEGTGDNQPQHF.

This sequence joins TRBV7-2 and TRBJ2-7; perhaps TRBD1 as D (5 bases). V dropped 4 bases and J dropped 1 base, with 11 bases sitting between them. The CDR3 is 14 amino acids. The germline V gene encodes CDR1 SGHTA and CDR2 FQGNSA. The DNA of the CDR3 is TGTGCCAGCAGCTATTTTCAGGGATCCTACGAGCAGTACTTC. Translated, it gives CASSYFQGSYEQYF.

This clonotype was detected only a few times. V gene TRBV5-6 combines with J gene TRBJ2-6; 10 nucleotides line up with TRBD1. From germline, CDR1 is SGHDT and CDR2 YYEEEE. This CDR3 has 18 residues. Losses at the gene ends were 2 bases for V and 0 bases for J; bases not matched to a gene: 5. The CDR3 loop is CASSFRRTGGSGANVLTF. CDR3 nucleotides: TGTGCCAGCAGCTTCAGGAGGACAGGGGGCTCTGGGGCCAACGTCCTGACTTTC.

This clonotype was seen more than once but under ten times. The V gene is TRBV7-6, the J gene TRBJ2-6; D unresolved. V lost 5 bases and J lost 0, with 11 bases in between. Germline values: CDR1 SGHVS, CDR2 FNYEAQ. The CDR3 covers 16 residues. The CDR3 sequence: CASSPLTNSGANVLTF. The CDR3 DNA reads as TGTGCCAGCAGCCCACTGACGAACTCTGGGGCCAACGTCCTGACTTTC.

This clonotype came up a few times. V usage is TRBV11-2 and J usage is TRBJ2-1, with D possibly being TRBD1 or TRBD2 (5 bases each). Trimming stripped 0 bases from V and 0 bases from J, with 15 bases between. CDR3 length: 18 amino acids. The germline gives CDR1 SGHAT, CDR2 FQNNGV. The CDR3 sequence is CASSLEARGPSSYNEQFF. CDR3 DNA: TGTGCCAGCAGCTTAGAAGCGAGGGGCCCTAGCTCCTACAATGAGCAGTTCTTC.

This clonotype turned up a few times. CDR3 bases: TGTGCCAGCAGTTACTTGTCGCGGGGAACTAATGAAAAACTGTTTTTT. It encodes CASSYLSRGTNEKLFF. The chain links TRBV6-5 to TRBJ1-4; D is unresolved. This CDR3 has 16 residues. From germline, CDR1 is MNHEY and CDR2 SVGAGI. Trimming pared 1 base from V and 1 base from J, leaving 10 bases between.